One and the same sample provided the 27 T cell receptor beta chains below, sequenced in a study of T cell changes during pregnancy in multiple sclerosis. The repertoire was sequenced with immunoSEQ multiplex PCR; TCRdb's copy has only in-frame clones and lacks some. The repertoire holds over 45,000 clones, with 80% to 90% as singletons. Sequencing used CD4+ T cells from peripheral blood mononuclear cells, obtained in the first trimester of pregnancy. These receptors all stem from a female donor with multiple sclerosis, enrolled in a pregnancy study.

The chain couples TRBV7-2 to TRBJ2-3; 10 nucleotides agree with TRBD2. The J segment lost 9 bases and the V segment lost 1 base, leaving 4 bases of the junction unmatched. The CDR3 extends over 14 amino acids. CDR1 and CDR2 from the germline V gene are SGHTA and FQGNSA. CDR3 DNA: TGTGCCAGCAGCTTAGGTAGCGGGGGGTCAACGCAGTATTTT. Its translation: CASSLGSGGSTQYF.

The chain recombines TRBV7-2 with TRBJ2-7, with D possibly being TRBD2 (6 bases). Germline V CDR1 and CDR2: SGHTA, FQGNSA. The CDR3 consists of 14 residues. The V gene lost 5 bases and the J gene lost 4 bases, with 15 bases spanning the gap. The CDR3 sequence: CASSVREYGYEQYF. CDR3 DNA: TGTGCCAGCAGCGTTCGGGAGTATGGGTACGAGCAGTACTTC.

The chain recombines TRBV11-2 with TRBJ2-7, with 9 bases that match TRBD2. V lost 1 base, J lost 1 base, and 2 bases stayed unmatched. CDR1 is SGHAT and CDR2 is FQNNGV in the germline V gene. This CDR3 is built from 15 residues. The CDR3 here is CASSLVGLASYEQYF. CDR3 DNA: TGTGCCAGCAGCTTAGTTGGACTAGCGTCCTACGAGCAGTACTTC.

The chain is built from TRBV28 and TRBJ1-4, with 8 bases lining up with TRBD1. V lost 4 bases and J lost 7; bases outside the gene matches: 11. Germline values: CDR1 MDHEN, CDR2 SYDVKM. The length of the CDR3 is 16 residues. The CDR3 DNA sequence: TGTGCCAGCAGTTCAGGGGGCGCGGGGATGGGTGAAAAACTGTTTTTT. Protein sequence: CASSSGGAGMGEKLFF.

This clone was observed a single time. The CDR3: CASSPEQGLVGYNEQFF. Written as DNA, the CDR3 is TGTGCCAGCAGTCCGGAACAGGGATTGGTAGGTTACAATGAGCAGTTCTTC. This chain links TRBV28 with TRBJ2-1; perhaps TRBD1 as D (6 bases). CDR1 and CDR2 from the germline V gene are MDHEN and SYDVKM. The germline V and J ends were trimmed by 5 bases and 4 bases, with 21 bases remaining between them. This CDR3 contains 17 residues.

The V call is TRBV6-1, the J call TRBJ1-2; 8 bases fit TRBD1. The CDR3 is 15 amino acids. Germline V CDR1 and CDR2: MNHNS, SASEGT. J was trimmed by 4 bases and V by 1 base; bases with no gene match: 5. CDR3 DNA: TGTGCCAGCAGTGAAGTATCAGGGGGCAGCTATGGCTACACCTTC. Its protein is CASSEVSGGSYGYTF.

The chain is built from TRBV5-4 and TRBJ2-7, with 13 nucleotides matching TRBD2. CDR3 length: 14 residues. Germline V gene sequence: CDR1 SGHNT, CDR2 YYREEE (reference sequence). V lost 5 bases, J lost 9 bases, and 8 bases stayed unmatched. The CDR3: CASRAGTSGDMQYF. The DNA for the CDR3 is TGTGCCAGCAGGGCCGGGACTAGCGGGGACATGCAGTACTTC. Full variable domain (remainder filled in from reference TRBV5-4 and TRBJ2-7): ETGVTQSPTHLIKTRGQQVTLRCSSQSGHNTVSWYQQALGQGPQFIFQYYREEENGRGNFPPRFSGLQFPNYSSELNVNALELDDSALYLCASRAGTSGDMQYFGPGTRLTVT.

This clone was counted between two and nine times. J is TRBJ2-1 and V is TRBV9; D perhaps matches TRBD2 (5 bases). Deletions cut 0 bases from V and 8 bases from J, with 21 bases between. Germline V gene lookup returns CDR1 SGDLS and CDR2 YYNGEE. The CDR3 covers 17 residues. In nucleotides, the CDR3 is TGTGCCAGCAGCGTAGTGATTTTGGGTGAGGGTCGGGATGAGCAGTTCTTC. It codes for CASSVVILGEGRDEQFF.

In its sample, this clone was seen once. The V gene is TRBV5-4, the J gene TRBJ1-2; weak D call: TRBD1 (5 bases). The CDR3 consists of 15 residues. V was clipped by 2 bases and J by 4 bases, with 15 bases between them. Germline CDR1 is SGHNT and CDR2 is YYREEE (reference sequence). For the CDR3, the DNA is TGTGCCAGCAGCTTAATACAGGCCGACCTCTATGGCTACACCTTC. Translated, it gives CASSLIQADLYGYTF.

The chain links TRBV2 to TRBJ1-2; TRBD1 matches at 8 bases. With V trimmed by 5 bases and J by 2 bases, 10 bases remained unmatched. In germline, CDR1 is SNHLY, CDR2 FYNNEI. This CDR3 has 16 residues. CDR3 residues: CASSWDRWEYNYGYTF. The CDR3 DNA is TGTGCCAGCAGTTGGGACAGGTGGGAATACAACTATGGCTACACCTTC.

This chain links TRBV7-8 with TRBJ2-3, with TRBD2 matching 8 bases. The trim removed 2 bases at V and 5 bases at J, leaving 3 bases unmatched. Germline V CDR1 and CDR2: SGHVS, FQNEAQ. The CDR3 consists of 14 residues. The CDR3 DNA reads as TGTGCCAGCAGCTTATTTAGCGGGAAAGATACGCAGTATTTT. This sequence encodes CASSLFSGKDTQYF.

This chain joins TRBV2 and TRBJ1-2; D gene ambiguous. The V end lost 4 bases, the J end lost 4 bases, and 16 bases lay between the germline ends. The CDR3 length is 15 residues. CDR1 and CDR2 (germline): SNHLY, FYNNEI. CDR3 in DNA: TGTGCCAGCAGTGTGAAACTCCTAGCTCCCTATGGCTACACCTTC. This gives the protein CASSVKLLAPYGYTF.

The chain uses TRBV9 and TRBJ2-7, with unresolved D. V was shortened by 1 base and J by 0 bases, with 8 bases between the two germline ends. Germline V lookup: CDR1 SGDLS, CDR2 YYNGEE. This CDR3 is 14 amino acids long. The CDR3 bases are TGTGCCAGCAGCGTAAGGAGCGACTCCTACGAGCAGTACTTC. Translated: CASSVRSDSYEQYF.

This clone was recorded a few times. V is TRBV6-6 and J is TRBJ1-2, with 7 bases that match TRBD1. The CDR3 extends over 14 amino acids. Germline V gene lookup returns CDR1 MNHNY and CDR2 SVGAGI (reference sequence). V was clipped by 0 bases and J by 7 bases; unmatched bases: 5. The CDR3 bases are TGTGCCAGCAGTTACTCGGAGGGGGCGGGTGGCTACACCTTC. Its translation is CASSYSEGAGGYTF.

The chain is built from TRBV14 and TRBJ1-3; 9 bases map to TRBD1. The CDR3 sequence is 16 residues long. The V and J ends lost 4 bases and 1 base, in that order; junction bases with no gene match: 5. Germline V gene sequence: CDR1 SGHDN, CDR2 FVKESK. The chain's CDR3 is CASSLFGTGSGNTIYF. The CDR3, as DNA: TGTGCCAGCAGCCTTTTTGGGACAGGGTCTGGAAACACCATATATTTT.

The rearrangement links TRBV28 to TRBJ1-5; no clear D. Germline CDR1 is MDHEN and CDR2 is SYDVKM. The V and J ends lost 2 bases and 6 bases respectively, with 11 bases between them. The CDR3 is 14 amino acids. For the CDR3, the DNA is TGTGCCAGCAGTTTAGTAGTGGCAGGTCAGCCCCAGCATTTT. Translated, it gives CASSLVVAGQPQHF.

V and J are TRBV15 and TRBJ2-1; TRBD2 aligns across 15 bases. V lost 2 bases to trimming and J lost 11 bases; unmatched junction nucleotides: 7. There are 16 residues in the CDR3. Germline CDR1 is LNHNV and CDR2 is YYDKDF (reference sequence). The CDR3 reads CATSRLGLAGGRKQFF. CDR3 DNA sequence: TGTGCCACCAGCAGACTCGGACTAGCGGGAGGGCGCAAGCAGTTCTTC.

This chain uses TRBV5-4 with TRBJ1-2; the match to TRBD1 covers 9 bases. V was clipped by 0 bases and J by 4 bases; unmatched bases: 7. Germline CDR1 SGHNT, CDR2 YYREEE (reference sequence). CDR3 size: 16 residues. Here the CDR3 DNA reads TGTGCCAGCAGCTTGGGCCGGGACAGGGCTGGCTATGGCTACACCTTC. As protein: CASSLGRDRAGYGYTF.

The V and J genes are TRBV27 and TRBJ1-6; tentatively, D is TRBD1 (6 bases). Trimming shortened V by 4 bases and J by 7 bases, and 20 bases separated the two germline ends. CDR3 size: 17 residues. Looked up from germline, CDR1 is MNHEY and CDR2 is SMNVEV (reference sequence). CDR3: CASSSPGSQGRNSPLHF. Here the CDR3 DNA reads TGTGCCAGCAGTTCCCCGGGGTCACAGGGTCGGAATTCACCCCTCCACTTT.

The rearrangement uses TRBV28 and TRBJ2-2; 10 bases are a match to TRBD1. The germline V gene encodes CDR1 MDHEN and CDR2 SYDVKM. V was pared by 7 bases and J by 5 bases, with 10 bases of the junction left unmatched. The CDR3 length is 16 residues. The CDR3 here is CASKTPGQGYTGELFF. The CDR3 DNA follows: TGTGCCAGCAAGACGCCGGGACAGGGGTATACCGGGGAGCTGTTTTTT.

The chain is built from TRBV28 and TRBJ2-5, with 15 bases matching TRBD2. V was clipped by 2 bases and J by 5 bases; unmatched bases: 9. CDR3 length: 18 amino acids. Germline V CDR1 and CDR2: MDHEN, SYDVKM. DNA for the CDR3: TGTGCCAGCAGTTTACTCCCGGGGACTAGCGGGAGGAAGGAGACCCAGTACTTC. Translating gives CASSLLPGTSGRKETQYF.

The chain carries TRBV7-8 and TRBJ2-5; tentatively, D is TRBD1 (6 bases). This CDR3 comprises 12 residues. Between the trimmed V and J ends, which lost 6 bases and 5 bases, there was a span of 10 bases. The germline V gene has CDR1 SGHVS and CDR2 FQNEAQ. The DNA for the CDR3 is TGTGCCAGCAGTAGGGGGTGGGAGACCCAGTACTTC. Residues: CASSRGWETQYF.

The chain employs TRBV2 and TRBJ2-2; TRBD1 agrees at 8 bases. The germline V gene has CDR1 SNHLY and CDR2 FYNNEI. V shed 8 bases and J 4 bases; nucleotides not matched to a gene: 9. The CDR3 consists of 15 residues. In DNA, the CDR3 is TGTGCCAGCCAACTAAGGACAGGGAGCACCGGGGAGCTGTTTTTT. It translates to CASQLRTGSTGELFF. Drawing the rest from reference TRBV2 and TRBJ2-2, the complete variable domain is EPEVTQTPSHQVTQMGQEVILRCVPISNHLYFYWYRQILGQKVEFLVSFYNNEISEKSEIFDDQFSVERPDGSNFTLKIRSTKLEDSAMYFCASQLRTGSTGELFFGEGSRLTVL.

CDR3 amino acids: CASSESPGYDYGYTF. Here the CDR3 DNA reads TGTGCCAGCAGCGAATCCCCAGGGTATGACTATGGCTACACCTTC. V is TRBV9 and J is TRBJ1-2, with D possibly TRBD1 on 5 matching bases. CDR1 and CDR2 (germline): SGDLS, YYNGEE. This CDR3 region has 15 residues. V lost 3 bases to trimming and J lost 3 bases, with 15 bases between them.

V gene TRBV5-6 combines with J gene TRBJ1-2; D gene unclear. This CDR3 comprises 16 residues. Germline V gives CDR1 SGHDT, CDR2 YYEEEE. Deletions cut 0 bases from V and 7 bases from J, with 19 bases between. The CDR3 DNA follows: TGTGCCAGCAGCTTGGGTCTTTTGGTTGGCCCGTTTGGCTACACCTTC. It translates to CASSLGLLVGPFGYTF.

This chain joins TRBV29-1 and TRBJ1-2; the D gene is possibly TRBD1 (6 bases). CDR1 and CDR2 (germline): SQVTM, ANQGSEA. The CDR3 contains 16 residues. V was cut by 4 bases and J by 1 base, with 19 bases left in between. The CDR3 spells CSVVPKPKQGNYGYTF. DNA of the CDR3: TGCAGCGTTGTCCCGAAGCCAAAACAGGGTAACTATGGCTACACCTTC.

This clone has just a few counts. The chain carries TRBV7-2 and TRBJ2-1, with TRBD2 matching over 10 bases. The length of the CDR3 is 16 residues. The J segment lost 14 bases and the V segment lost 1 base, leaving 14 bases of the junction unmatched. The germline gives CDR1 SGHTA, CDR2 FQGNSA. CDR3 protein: CASSLGGSPSGSFEFF. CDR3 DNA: TGTGCCAGCAGCTTAGGGGGGTCCCCTAGCGGGAGTTTTGAGTTCTTC.